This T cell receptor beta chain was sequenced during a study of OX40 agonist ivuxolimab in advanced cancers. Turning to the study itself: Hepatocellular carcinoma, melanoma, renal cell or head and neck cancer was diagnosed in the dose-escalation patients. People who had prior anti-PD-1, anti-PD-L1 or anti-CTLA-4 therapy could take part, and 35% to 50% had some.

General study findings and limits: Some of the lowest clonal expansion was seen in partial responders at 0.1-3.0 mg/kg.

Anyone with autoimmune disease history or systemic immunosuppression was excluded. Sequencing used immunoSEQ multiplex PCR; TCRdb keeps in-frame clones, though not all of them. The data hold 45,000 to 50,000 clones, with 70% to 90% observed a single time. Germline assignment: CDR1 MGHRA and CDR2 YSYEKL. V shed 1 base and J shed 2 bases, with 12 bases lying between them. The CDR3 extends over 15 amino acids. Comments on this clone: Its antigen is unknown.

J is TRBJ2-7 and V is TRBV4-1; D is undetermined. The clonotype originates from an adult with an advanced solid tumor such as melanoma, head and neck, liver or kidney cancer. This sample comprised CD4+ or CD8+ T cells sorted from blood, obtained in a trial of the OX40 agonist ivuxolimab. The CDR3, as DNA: TGCGCCAGCAGCCAAGGTGGTTGGAGTACCTACGAGCAGTACTTC. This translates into CASSQGGWSTYEQYF.